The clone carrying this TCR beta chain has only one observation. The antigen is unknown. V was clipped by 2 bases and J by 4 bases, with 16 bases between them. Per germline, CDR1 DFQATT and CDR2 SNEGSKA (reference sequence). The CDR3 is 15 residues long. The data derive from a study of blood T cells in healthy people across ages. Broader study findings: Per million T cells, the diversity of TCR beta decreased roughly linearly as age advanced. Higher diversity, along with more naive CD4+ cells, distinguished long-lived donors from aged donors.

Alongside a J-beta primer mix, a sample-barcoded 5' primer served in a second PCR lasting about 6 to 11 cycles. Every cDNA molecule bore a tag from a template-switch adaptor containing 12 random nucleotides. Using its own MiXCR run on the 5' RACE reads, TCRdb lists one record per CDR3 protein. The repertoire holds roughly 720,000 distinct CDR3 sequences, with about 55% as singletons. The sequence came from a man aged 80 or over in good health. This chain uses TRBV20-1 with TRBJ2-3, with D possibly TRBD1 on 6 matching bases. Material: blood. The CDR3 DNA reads TGCAGTGCTAGAAAGGACAGCCTAGGGTCAGATACGCAGTATTTT. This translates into CSARKDSLGSDTQYF.